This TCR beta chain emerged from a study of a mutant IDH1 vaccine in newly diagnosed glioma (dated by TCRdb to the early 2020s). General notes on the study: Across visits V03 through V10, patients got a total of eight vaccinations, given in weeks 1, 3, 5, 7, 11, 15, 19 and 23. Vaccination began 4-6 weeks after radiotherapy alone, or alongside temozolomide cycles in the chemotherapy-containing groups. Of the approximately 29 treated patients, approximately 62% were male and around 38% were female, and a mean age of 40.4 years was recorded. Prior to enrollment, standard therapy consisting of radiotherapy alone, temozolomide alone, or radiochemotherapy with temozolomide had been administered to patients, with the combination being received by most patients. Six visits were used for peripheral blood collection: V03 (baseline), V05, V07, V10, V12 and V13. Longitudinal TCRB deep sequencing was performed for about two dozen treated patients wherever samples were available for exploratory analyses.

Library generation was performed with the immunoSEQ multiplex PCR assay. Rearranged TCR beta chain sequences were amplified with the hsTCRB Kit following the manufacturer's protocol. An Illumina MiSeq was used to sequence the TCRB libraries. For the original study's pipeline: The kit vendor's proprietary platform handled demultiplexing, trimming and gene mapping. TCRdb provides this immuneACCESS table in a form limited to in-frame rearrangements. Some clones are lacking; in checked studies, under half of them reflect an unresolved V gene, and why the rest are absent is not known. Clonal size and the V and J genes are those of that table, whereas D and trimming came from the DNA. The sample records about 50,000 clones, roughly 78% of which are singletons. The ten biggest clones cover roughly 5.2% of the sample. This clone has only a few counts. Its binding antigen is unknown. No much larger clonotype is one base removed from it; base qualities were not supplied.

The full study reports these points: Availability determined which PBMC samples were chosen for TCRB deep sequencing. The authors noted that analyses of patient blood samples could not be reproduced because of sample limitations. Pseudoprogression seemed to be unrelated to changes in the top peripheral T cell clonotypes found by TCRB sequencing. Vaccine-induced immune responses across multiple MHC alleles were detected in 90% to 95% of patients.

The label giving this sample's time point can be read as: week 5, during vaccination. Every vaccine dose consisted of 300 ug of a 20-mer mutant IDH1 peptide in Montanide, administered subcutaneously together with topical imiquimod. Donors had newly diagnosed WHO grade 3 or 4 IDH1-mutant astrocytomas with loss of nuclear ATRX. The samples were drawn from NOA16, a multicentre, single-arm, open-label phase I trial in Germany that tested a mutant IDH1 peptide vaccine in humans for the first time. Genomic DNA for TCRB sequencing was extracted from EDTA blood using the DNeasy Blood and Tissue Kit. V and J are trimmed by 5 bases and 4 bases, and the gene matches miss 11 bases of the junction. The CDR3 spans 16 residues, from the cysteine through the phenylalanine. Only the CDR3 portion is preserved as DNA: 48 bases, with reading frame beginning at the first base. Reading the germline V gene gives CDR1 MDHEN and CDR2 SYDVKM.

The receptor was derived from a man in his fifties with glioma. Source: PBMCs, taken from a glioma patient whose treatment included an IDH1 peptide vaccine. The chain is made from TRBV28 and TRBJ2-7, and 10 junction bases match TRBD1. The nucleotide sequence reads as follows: TGTGCCAGCAGTCTAGACCCTTGGGACAGGGGATACGAGCAGTACTTC. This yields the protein CASSLDPWDRGYEQYF.